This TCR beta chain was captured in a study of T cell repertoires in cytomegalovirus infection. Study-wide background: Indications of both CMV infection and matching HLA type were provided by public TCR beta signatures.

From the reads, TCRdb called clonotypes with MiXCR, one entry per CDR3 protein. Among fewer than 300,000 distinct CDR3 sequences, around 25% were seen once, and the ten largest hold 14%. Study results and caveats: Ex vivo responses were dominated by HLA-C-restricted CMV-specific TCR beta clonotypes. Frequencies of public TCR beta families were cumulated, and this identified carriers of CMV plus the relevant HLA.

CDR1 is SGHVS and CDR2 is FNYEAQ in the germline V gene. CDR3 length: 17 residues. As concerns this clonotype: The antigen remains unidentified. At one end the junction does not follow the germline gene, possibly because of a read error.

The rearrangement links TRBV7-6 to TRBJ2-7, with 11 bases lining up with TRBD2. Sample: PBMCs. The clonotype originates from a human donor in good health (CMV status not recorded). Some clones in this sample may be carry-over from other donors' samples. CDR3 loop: CGSSLPRDPGLAGEQYF. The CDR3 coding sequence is TGTGGCAGCAGCTTACCCCGGGACCCAGGACTAGCGGGCGAGCAGTACTTC.